This TCR beta chain was sequenced during a study of blood T cell repertoires in COVID-19. Germline-derived CDR1 and CDR2 are LNHDA and SQIVND (reference sequence). The length of the CDR3 is 16 residues. V trimming: 5 bases; J trimming: 4 bases; junction bases outside the gene matches: 10. In the study's own analysis: Cell counts per sample came from amplifying reference gene primers. TCRdb's copy holds only in-frame clones and misses some; the assay was immunoSEQ multiplex PCR. V and J calls and clone size are given by that table; D and trimming were obtained from the DNA. The sample consists of some 250,000 clones, approximately 91% of them appearing once.

The V call is TRBV19, the J call TRBJ1-2; 10 bases agree with TRBD1. Sequenced: PBMCs or T cells enriched from blood (not recorded which). The receptor comes from a woman in her forties with acute COVID-19. The chain's CDR3 is CASSGGQGLSGYGYTF. CDR3 coding DNA: TGTGCCAGTAGTGGGGGACAGGGGCTCTCAGGCTATGGCTACACCTTC.